A selection of T cell receptor beta chains follows, all from one sample in a study of CD8+ T cells in alopecia areata. Repertoires were generated with immunoSEQ multiplex PCR, while TCRdb's copy carries only in-frame clones and drops some. The sample carries 150,000 to 200,000 clones, roughly 53% recorded once. The sequenced sample was CD8+ T cells sorted from blood, obtained at week 24, from a patient treated with tofacitinib. Receptors originate from a human donor with alopecia areata. Each CDR3 is given with its conserved first and last residue.

j_call v_call cdr3_aa
TRBJ2-2 TRBV13 CASSFLTGAGELFF
TRBJ2-3 TRBV2 CASSEAYYTDTQYF
TRBJ1-5 TRBV30 CAWSGGNSNQPQHF
TRBJ1-5 TRBV30 CAWSAAGNQPQHF
TRBJ2-2 TRBV13 CASYAAARSTGELFF
TRBJ2-1 TRBV13 CASSHPGGGYNEQFF
TRBJ2-3 TRBV7-2 CASSKTTGEGAGTDTQYF
TRBJ2-1 TRBV6-5 CASSDPTSRGEQFF
TRBJ2-1 TRBV29-1 CSAPGVAGPDEQFF
TRBJ1-2 TRBV7-2 CASSSPAGVNGYTF
TRBJ2-1 TRBV29-1 CSAQAWVEGNEQFF
TRBJ2-3 TRBV5-1 CASSALRDTDTQYF
TRBJ2-7 TRBV19 CASSITRQGAYEQYF
TRBJ2-2 TRBV12-5 CASEKTGELFF
TRBJ2-7 TRBV4-1 CASSQVWGGTGAEQYF
TRBJ2-5 TRBV30 CAWSPEASGGETQYF
TRBJ1-1 TRBV29-1 CSVEDGENTEAFF
TRBJ2-4 TRBV6-1 CASSVGTALANIQYF
TRBJ2-3 TRBV7-9 CASSFVARRRDTQYF
TRBJ2-7 TRBV5-1 CASSLAGSTSYEQYF
TRBJ2-2 TRBV5-1 CASSLGRHGTGELFF
TRBJ2-2 TRBV27 CASSFGTGNTGELFF
TRBJ2-5 TRBV27 CASSHRDQETQYF
TRBJ2-1 TRBV5-6 CASSGTGTGFNEQFF
TRBJ2-2 TRBV5-1 CASSWGGCTGELFF
TRBJ2-1 TRBV5-6 CASSSGTSNEQFF
TRBJ2-4 TRBV4-1 CASSHWGALAKNIQYF
TRBJ2-7 TRBV29-1 CSVEDLGAGTYEQYF
TRBJ2-7 TRBV6-6 CASRGTYEQYF
TRBJ2-5 TRBV14 CASSQDSTIQETQYF
TRBJ2-7 TRBV19 CASSFGTGGYEQYF
TRBJ1-5 TRBV6-5 CATGLSNQPQHF
TRBJ2-1 TRBV29-1 CSVEVVSGEQFF
TRBJ2-3 TRBV13 CASSLVAGAPTDTQYF
TRBJ1-5 TRBV7-9 CASSLGGTSQPQHF
TRBJ2-3 TRBV5-1 CASSLRRGGTDTQYF
TRBJ1-5 TRBV25-1 CASSASRGDQPQHF
TRBJ2-7 TRBV25-1 CASSGRWRGATYEQYF
TRBJ2-1 TRBV6-5 CASWANNEQFF
TRBJ2-3 TRBV6-6 CASSPTLAGGTDTQYF
TRBJ2-1 TRBV4-1 CASSQPRTSGGPSNNNEQFF
TRBJ1-2 TRBV7-9 CASRDTGEGRWGYTF
TRBJ1-5 TRBV7-2 CASSLGLSNQPQHF
TRBJ1-2 TRBV16 CASSQTKAANYGYTF
TRBJ2-7 TRBV14 CASSLSWSGIHSYEQYF
TRBJ1-2 TRBV29-1 CSAEGDLDYGYTF
TRBJ2-1 TRBV6-5 CASSSYAGGDEQFF
TRBJ1-2 TRBV27 CASSLGGAYGYTF
TRBJ2-3 TRBV6-1 CASGRRWPDTQYF
TRBJ2-5 TRBV9 CASSPVAGGRETQYF
TRBJ2-3 TRBV29-1 CSGIGRPVTDTQYF
TRBJ2-7 TRBV5-1 CASSDGQRTYEQYF
TRBJ1-6 TRBV23-1 CASSQSGDRGLSSYNSPLHF
TRBJ2-7 TRBV5-1 CASSLAGEQYF
TRBJ2-4 TRBV29-1 CSVEAGRTNIQYF
TRBJ2-3 TRBV2 CASVGGLSTDTQYF
TRBJ1-4 TRBV19 CASRGQGAGEKLFF
TRBJ2-7 TRBV15 CATSRDGDSYYEQYF